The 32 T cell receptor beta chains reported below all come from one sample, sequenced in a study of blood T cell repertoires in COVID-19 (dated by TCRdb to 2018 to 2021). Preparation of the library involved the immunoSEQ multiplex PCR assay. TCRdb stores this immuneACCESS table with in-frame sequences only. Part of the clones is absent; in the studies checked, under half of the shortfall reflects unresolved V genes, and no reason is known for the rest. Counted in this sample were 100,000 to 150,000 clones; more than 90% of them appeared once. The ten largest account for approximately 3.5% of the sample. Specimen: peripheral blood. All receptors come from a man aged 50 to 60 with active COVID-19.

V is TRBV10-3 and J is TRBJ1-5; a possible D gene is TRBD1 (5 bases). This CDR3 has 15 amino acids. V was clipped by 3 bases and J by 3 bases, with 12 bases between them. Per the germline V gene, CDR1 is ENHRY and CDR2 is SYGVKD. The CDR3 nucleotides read TGTGCCATCAGTGACCCGGCCAGGGTCAATCAGCCCCAGCATTTT. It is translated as CAISDPARVNQPQHF.

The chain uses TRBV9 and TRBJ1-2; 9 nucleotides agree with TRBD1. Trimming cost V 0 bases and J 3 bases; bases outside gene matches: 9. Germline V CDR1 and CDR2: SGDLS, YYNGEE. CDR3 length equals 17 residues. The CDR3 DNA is TGTGCCAGCAGCGTAGATTACAGGGGGCAGGCCTACTATGGCTACACCTTC. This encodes CASSVDYRGQAYYGYTF.

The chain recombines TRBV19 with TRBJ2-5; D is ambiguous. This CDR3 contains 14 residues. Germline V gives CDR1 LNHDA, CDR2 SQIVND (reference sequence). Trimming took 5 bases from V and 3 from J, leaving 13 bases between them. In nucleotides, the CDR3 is TGTGCCAGTAGTCGACGGGTCCGAGAAGAGACCCAGTACTTC. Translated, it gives CASSRRVREETQYF.

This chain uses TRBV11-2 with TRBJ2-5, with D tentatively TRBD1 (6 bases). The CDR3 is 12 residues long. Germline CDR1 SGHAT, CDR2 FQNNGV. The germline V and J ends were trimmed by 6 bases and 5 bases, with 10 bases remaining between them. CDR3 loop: CASSSRGETQYF. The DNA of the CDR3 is TGTGCCAGCAGTTCAAGGGGGGAGACCCAGTACTTC.

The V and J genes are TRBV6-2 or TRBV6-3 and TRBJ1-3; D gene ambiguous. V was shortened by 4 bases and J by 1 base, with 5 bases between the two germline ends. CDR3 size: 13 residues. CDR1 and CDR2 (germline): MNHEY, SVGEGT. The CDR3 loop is CASSFGSGNTIYF. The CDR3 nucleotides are TGTGCCAGCAGTTTCGGTTCTGGAAACACCATATATTTT.

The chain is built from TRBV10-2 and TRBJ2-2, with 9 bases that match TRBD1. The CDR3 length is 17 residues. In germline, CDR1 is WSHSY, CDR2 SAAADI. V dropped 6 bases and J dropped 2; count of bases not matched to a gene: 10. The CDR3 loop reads CASRAPRTGVNTGELFF. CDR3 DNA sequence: TGCGCCAGCAGAGCCCCAAGGACAGGGGTCAACACCGGGGAGCTGTTTTTT.

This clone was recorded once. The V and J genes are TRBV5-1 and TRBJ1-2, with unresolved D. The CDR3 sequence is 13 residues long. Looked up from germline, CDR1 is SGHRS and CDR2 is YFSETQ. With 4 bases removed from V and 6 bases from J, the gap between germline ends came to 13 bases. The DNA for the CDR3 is TGCGCCAGCAGCATTGGAGGGTCGAATGGCTACACCTTC. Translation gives CASSIGGSNGYTF.

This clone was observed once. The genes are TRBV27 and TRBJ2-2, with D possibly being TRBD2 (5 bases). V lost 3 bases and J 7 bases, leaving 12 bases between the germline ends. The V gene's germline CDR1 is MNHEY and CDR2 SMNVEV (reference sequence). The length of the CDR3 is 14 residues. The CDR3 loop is CASSFGAAGGELFF. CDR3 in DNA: TGTGCCAGCAGTTTTGGAGCGGCCGGCGGGGAGCTGTTTTTT.

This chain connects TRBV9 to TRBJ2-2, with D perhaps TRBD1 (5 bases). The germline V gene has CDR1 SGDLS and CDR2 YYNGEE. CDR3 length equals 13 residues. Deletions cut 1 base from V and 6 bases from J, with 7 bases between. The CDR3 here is CASSVRGAGELFF. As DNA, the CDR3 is TGTGCCAGCAGCGTAAGGGGTGCCGGGGAGCTGTTTTTT.

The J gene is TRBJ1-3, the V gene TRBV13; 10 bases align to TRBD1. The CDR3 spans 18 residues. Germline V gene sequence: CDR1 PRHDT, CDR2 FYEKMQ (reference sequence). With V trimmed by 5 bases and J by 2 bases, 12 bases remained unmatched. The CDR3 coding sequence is TGTGCCAGCAGCCCGCGACAGGGGGCGCCGTTGACTGGAAACACCATATATTTT. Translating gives CASSPRQGAPLTGNTIYF.

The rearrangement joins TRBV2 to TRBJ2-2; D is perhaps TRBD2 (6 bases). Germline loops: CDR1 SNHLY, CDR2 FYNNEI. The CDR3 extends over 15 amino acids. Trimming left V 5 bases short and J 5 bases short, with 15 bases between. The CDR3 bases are TGTGCCAGCAGTCTTCGGGGGAGAGGAACCGGGGAGCTGTTTTTT. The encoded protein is CASSLRGRGTGELFF.

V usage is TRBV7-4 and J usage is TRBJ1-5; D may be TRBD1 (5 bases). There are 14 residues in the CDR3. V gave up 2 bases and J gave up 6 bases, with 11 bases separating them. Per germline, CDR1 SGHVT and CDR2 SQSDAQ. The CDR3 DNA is TGTGCCAGCAGCTTACCTTGGGGGGGTCAGCCCCAGCATTTT. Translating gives CASSLPWGGQPQHF.

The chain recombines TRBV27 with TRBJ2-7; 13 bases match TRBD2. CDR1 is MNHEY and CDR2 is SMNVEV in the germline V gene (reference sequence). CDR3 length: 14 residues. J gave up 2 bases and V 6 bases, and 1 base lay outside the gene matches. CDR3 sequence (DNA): TGTGCCAGCAGACTAGCGGGAGGGCCCTACGAGCAGTACGTC. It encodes CASRLAGGPYEQYV.

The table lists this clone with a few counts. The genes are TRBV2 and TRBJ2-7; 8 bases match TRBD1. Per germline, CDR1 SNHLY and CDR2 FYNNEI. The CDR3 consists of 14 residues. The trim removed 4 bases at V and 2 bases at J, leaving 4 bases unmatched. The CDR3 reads CASSVDRGPYEQYF. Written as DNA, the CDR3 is TGTGCCAGCAGTGTTGACAGGGGCCCCTACGAGCAGTACTTC.

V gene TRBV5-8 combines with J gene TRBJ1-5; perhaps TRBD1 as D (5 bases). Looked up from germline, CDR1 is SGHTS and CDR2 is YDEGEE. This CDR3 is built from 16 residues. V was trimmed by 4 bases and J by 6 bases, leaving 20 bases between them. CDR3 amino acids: CASSKPWGGVTQPQHF. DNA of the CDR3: TGTGCCAGCAGCAAGCCCTGGGGGGGTGTTACTCAGCCCCAGCATTTT.

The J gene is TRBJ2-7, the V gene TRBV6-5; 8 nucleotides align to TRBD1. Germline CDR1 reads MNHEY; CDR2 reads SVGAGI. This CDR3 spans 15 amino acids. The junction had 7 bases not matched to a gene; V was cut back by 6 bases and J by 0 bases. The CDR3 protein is CASSLSGTGSYEQYF. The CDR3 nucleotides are TGTGCCAGCAGCCTCTCCGGGACAGGCTCCTACGAGCAGTACTTC.

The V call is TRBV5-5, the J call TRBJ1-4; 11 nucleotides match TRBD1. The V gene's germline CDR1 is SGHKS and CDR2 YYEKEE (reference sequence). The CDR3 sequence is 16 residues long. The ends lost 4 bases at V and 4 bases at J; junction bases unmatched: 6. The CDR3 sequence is CASSPGQGVVNEKLFF. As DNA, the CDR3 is TGTGCCAGCAGCCCGGGACAGGGGGTTGTTAATGAAAAACTGTTTTTT.

The CDR3 DNA sequence: TGTGCCAGCAGCCAAGCCTCAGGGGTGAGCAATCAGCCCCAGCATTTT. This codes for CASSQASGVSNQPQHF. The rearrangement links TRBV3-1 (or the pseudogene TRBV3-2) to TRBJ1-5; D may be TRBD1 (6 bases). Germline V gene sequence: CDR1 LGHDT, CDR2 YNNKEL (reference sequence). The CDR3 has 16 amino acids. V was shortened by 1 base and J by 1 base, with 11 bases between the two germline ends.

The CDR3 DNA sequence: TGTGCCAGCAGTTTAGGACGGGGCTACGAGCAGTACGTC. It translates to CASSLGRGYEQYV. The chain uses TRBV12-3 or TRBV12-4 and TRBJ2-7; possibly TRBD2 for D (5 bases). The V and J ends lost 1 base and 3 bases respectively, with 7 bases between them. The CDR3 consists of 13 residues.

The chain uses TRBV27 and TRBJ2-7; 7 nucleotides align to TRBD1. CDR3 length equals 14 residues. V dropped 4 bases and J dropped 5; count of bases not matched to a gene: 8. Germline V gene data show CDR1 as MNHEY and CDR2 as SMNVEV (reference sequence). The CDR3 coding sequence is TGTGCCAGCAGTTCCCGGACAGGTCGCAACGAGCAGTACTTC. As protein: CASSSRTGRNEQYF.

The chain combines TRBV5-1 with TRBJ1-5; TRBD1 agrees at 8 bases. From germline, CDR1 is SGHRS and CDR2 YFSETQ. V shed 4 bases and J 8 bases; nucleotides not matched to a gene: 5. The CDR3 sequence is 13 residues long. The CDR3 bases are TGCGCCAGCAGCGCATCGACAGGGGAGCCCCAGCATTTT. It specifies CASSASTGEPQHF.

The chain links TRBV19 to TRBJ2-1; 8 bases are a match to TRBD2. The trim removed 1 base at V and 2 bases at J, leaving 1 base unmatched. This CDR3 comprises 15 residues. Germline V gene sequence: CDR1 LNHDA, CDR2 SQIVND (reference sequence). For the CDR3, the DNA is TGTGCCAGTAGTATAGTAGCGGGAACCTACAATGAGCAGTTCTTC. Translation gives CASSIVAGTYNEQFF.

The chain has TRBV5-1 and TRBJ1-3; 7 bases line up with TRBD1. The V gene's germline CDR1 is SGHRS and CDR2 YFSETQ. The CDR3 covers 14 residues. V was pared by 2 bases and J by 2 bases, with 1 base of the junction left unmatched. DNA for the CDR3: TGCGCCAGCAGCTTAACAGGGGCTGGAAACACCATATATTTT. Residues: CASSLTGAGNTIYF.

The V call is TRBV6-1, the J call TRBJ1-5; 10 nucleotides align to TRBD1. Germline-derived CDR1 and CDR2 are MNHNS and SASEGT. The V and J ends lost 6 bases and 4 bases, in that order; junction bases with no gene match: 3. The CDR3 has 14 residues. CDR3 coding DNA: TGTGCCAGCAGCTCGGGACAGGGGAATCAGCCCCAGCATTTT. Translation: CASSSGQGNQPQHF.

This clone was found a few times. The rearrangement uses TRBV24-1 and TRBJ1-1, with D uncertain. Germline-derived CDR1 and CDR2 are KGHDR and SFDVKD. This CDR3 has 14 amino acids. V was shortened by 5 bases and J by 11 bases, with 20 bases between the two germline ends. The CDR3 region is CATSASVGVIGAFF. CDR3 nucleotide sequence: TGTGCCACCAGTGCCTCTGTCGGGGTCATCGGTGCTTTCTTT.

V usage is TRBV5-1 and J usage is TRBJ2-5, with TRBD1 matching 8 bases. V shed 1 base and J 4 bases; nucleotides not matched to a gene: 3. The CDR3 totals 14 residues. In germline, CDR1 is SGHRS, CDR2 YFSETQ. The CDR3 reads CASSLQGAGETQYF. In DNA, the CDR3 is TGCGCCAGCAGCTTGCAGGGGGCAGGAGAGACCCAGTACTTC.

The CDR3: CASSYGAGSSTDTQYF. The CDR3 coding sequence is TGTGCCAGCAGTTACGGGGCGGGGTCTAGCACAGATACGCAGTATTTT. This rearrangement joins TRBV6-2 or TRBV6-3 to TRBJ2-3; D may be TRBD2 (6 bases). V was shortened by 2 bases and J by 0 bases, with 12 bases between the two germline ends. Germline CDR1 reads MNHEY; CDR2 reads SVGEGT. The CDR3 length is 16 residues.

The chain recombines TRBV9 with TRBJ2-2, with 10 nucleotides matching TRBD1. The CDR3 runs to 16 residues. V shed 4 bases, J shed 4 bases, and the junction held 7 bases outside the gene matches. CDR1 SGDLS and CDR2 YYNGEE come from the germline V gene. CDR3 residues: CASSPPGQGTTGELFF. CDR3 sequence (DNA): TGTGCCAGCAGCCCACCGGGACAGGGGACCACCGGGGAGCTGTTTTTT.

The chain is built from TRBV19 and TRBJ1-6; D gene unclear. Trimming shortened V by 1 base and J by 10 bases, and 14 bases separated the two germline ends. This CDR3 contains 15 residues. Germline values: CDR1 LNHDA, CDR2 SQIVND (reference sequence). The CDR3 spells CASSIAGIRRSPLHF. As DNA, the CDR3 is TGTGCCAGTAGTATAGCCGGGATCAGGAGGTCACCCCTCCACTTT.

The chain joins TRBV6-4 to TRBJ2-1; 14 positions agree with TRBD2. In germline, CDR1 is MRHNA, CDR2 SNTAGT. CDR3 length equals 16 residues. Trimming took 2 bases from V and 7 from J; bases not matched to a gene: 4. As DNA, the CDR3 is TGTGCCAGCAGTGACGAGGGGACTAGCGGGGGTAATGAGCAGTTCTTC. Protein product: CASSDEGTSGGNEQFF.

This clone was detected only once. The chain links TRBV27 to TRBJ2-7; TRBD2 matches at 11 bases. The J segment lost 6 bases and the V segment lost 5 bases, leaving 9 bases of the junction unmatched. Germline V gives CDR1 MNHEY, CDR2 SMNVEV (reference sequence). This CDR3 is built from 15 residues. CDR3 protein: CASSKLAGGRGEQYV. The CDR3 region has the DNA TGTGCCAGCAGTAAGCTAGCGGGAGGTAGGGGCGAGCAGTACGTC.

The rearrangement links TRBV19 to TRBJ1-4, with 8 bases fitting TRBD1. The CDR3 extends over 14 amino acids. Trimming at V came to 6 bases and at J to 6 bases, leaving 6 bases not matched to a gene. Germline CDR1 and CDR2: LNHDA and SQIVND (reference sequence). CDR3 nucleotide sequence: TGTGCCAGTAGCCGGACAGGGAGGGATGAAAAACTGTTTTTT. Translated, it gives CASSRTGRDEKLFF.